The 21 T cell receptor beta chains below come from one sample, sequenced in a study of T cell responses to AZD1222 COVID-19 vaccine. Measured with immunoSEQ multiplex PCR; TCRdb has only the in-frame clones, and not every one. The data show more than 85,000 clones, approximately 90% seen once. Sequenced material: peripheral blood, taken on day 0 of AZD1222 vaccination. The receptors were gathered from an adult in good health.

The chain links TRBV29-1 to TRBJ1-2, with D unclear. V was shortened by 1 base and J by 8 bases, with 11 bases between the two germline ends. This CDR3 comprises 12 residues. CDR1 and CDR2 (germline): SQVTM, ANQGSEA. As DNA, the CDR3 is TGCAGCGTTGAAGGGGCCGGGAGCGGCTACACCTTC. This gives the protein CSVEGAGSGYTF.

The V call is TRBV6-5, the J call TRBJ2-7; the D gene could be TRBD1 or TRBD2 (5 bases each). CDR1 and CDR2 from the germline V gene are MNHEY and SVGAGI. Trimming took 7 bases from V and 3 from J, leaving 13 bases between them. CDR3 length: 13 amino acids. CDR3 residues: CASKRDGLYEQYF. CDR3 in DNA: TGTGCCAGCAAGAGGGACGGACTCTACGAGCAGTACTTC.

This clone was counted between two and nine times. This specimen includes other DNA sequences encoding the same CDR3. The chain combines TRBV7-9 with TRBJ2-5; D remains unclear. Trimming left V 5 bases short and J 4 bases short, with 8 bases between. The germline CDR1 and CDR2 sequences are SEHNR and FQNEAQ (reference sequence). This CDR3 spans 12 amino acids. The CDR3 is CASSLWRETQYF. Written as DNA, the CDR3 is TGTGCCAGCAGCCTTTGGCGAGAGACCCAGTACTTC.

V is TRBV7-9 and J is TRBJ2-1; 7 bases are shared with TRBD2. This CDR3 is 18 amino acids long. V trimming: 5 bases; J trimming: 2 bases; junction bases outside the gene matches: 15. CDR1 is SEHNR, CDR2 FQNEAQ, per germline (reference sequence). The CDR3 DNA reads TGTGCCAGCAGCCAACCGTCGTCCCCAAGCGGGGCCTACAATGAGCAGTTCTTC. Translating gives CASSQPSSPSGAYNEQFF.

The rearrangement uses TRBV9 and TRBJ1-3; D may be TRBD1 (5 bases). In germline, CDR1 is SGDLS, CDR2 YYNGEE. Trimming took off 4 bases at V and 0 bases at J, with 14 bases between the two ends. The CDR3 has 16 amino acids. The CDR3 here is CASSPAVGVSGNTIYF. Written as DNA, the CDR3 is TGTGCCAGCAGCCCCGCAGTAGGGGTCTCTGGAAACACCATATATTTT.

This chain links TRBV19 with TRBJ2-5; D uncertain. V lost 2 bases and J lost 4, with 8 bases in between. Per germline, CDR1 LNHDA and CDR2 SQIVND (reference sequence). The CDR3 has 13 amino acids. The CDR3 loop reads CASSITIRETQYF. CDR3 DNA: TGTGCCAGTAGTATAACTATACGAGAGACCCAGTACTTC. The full variable domain, rest sourced from reference TRBV19 and TRBJ2-5, is DGGITQSPKYLFRKEGQNVTLSCEQNLNHDAMYWYRQDPGQGLRLIYYSQIVNDFQKGDIAEGYSVSREKKESFPLTVTSAQKNPTAFYLCASSITIRETQYFGPGTRLLVL.

Written as DNA, the CDR3 is TGTGCCAGCAGTGAAAGCGGGGGCTCCTACGAGCAGTACTTC. Its protein is CASSESGGSYEQYF. This sequence joins TRBV25-1 and TRBJ2-7; 8 positions agree with TRBD2. The CDR3 contains 14 residues. The V and J ends lost 2 bases and 0 bases, in that order; junction bases with no gene match: 0. Germline values: CDR1 MGHDK, CDR2 SYGVNS.

This clone was counted a single time. The chain carries TRBV19 and TRBJ1-1; a possible D gene is TRBD1 (5 bases). The CDR3 contains 18 residues. CDR1 and CDR2 (germline): LNHDA, SQIVND (reference sequence). Trimming removed 4 bases at V and 0 bases at J, with 21 bases between. The DNA for the CDR3 is TGTGCCAGTAGTAAATTAAATAGGGGAGGGTACATGAACACTGAAGCTTTCTTT. This translates into CASSKLNRGGYMNTEAFF.

The chain recombines TRBV15 with TRBJ2-7; 9 bases match TRBD1. V lost 0 bases, J lost 1 base, and 10 bases stayed unmatched. Germline loops: CDR1 LNHNV, CDR2 YYDKDF (reference sequence). There are 18 residues in the CDR3. This chain's CDR3 is CATSRDFMGQGRSYEQYF. CDR3 nucleotides: TGTGCCACCAGCAGAGATTTTATGGGACAGGGTAGGTCCTACGAGCAGTACTTC.

This chain links TRBV28 with TRBJ1-2; no clear D. The CDR3 loop spans 14 amino acids. The V gene's germline CDR1 is MDHEN and CDR2 SYDVKM. Trimming stripped 3 bases from V and 3 bases from J, with 11 bases between. For the CDR3, the DNA is TGTGCCAGCAGTTTGGTGGCGGGTCACTATGGCTACACCTTC. Translating it yields CASSLVAGHYGYTF.

This chain uses TRBV27 with TRBJ2-4, with 9 bases fitting TRBD2. J gave up 0 bases and V 7 bases, and 7 bases lay outside the gene matches. The CDR3 totals 16 residues. The germline V gene encodes CDR1 MNHEY and CDR2 SMNVEV (reference sequence). The CDR3, as DNA: TGTGCCAGCACCCTTAGCGGGAGTGAAGCCAAAAACATTCAGTACTTC. Translation gives CASTLSGSEAKNIQYF.

The chain uses TRBV15 and TRBJ2-1, with 9 bases matching TRBD1. V lost 3 bases to trimming and J lost 8 bases; unmatched junction nucleotides: 8. Per germline, CDR1 LNHNV and CDR2 YYDKDF (reference sequence). There are 15 residues in the CDR3. The chain's CDR3 is CATSRTGGGSHEQFF. Written as DNA, the CDR3 is TGTGCCACCAGCAGGACAGGGGGGGGATCGCATGAGCAGTTCTTC.

J is TRBJ2-1 and V is TRBV10-1; D gene ambiguous. The CDR3 consists of 14 residues. Germline CDR1 and CDR2: WNHNN and SYGVQD (reference sequence). V was cut by 3 bases and J by 9 bases, with 15 bases left in between. The CDR3 region is CASSDPRRLGEQFF. CDR3 in DNA: TGCGCCAGCAGTGACCCCCGGCGGTTAGGTGAGCAGTTCTTC.

The CDR3 bases are TGTGCCAGCAGCTTAGTTTTCACCGGGGAGCTGTTTTTT. Translated, it gives CASSLVFTGELFF. This chain joins TRBV11-2 and TRBJ2-2; D ambiguous. The CDR3 sequence is 13 residues long. Germline values: CDR1 SGHAT, CDR2 FQNNGV. Trimming took off 1 base at V and 4 bases at J, with 4 bases between the two ends.

V usage is TRBV29-1 and J usage is TRBJ2-7; 7 nucleotides line up with TRBD1. Looked up from germline, CDR1 is SQVTM and CDR2 is ANQGSEA. This CDR3 region has 14 residues. V lost 3 bases, J lost 4 bases, and 9 bases stayed unmatched. The CDR3 nucleotides read TGCAGCGTTGAGACGACAGGGTCAGTATACGAGCAGTACTTC. Translating it yields CSVETTGSVYEQYF.

The V call is TRBV10-3, the J call TRBJ2-5, with 7 bases that match TRBD1. Germline assignment: CDR1 ENHRY and CDR2 SYGVKD. The CDR3 sequence is 12 residues long. V lost 6 bases, J lost 3 bases, and 1 base stayed unmatched. The DNA for the CDR3 is TGTGCCATCAGAACAGGGGAAGAGACCCAGTACTTC. This encodes CAIRTGEETQYF.

The rearrangement uses TRBV6-6 and TRBJ1-2; D not resolved. The CDR3 is 14 residues long. V was pared by 7 bases and J by 1 base, with 13 bases between. Germline assignment: CDR1 MNHNY and CDR2 SVGAGI (reference sequence). DNA of the CDR3: TGTGCCAGCAACCCTGCCTCGGGTAACTATGGCTACACCTTC. Translating gives CASNPASGNYGYTF.

This rearrangement joins TRBV7-2 to TRBJ1-4; 7 bases agree with TRBD1. The CDR3 extends over 15 amino acids. The V segment lost 0 bases and the J segment 7 bases; nucleotides outside the gene matches: 5. CDR1 and CDR2 from the germline V gene are SGHTA and FQGNSA. Here the CDR3 reads CASSLAQGGSEKLFF. Written as DNA, the CDR3 is TGTGCCAGCAGCTTAGCGCAGGGGGGGAGTGAAAAACTGTTTTTT.

The chain recombines TRBV7-2 with TRBJ2-5, with 9 nucleotides matching TRBD1. The CDR3 runs to 14 residues. The germline V gene has CDR1 SGHTA and CDR2 FQGNSA. Trimming cost V 4 bases and J 5 bases; bases outside gene matches: 5. In nucleotides, the CDR3 is TGTGCCAGCAGCTCCCGGACAGGGGTCGAGACCCAGTACTTC. Encoded protein: CASSSRTGVETQYF.

V and J are TRBV2 and TRBJ2-7; tentatively, D is TRBD2 (6 bases). Germline values: CDR1 SNHLY, CDR2 FYNNEI. The CDR3 runs to 15 residues. Trimming left V 2 bases short and J 0 bases short, with 11 bases between. CDR3 protein: CASSERPGVSYEQYF. DNA of the CDR3: TGTGCCAGCAGTGAAAGGCCGGGAGTCTCCTACGAGCAGTACTTC. The entire variable domain, with the rest obtained from reference TRBV2 and TRBJ2-7, is as follows: EPEVTQTPSHQVTQMGQEVILRCVPISNHLYFYWYRQILGQKVEFLVSFYNNEISEKSEIFDDQFSVERPDGSNFTLKIRSTKLEDSAMYFCASSERPGVSYEQYFGPGTRLTVT.

This clone came up once. This rearrangement joins TRBV6-6 to TRBJ1-3; D not resolved. The V gene lost 2 bases and the J gene lost 6 bases, with 8 bases spanning the gap. The CDR3 is 13 residues long. In germline, CDR1 is MNHNY, CDR2 SVGAGI (reference sequence). The CDR3 DNA is TGTGCCAGCAGTTACCCGCACTTAAACACCATATATTTT. Translating gives CASSYPHLNTIYF.